The TCR beta chain described here comes from a study of blood T cell repertoires in COVID-19. In the study overall: Material from acute and convalescent COVID-19 was sourced from the United States, Italy and Spain. T cells, B-cell-depleted T cells, or PBMCs provided the cDNA or gDNA that served as material.

Source study methods: Estimation of nucleated cell counts relied on the amplification of reference gene primers. Libraries were prepared by immunoSEQ multiplex PCR; TCRdb keeps only in-frame clonotypes and omits some of them. D and trimming were read from the DNA, whereas the V and J calls and clone size are those reported in that table. Among just over 60,000 clones listed, 70% to 85% were seen once. The germline V gene encodes CDR1 LGHNA and CDR2 YNFKEQ. The CDR3 spans 15 residues. Trimming cost V 3 bases and J 4 bases; bases outside gene matches: 6. This TCR came from a man aged 55 to 70 with acute or convalescent COVID-19. Sample: peripheral blood. The chain links TRBV4-2 to TRBJ1-3; 7 bases are a match to TRBD1. The DNA for the CDR3 is TGTGCCAGCAGCCAGGAGGGACAGAGGGGAAACACCATATATTTT. As protein: CASSQEGQRGNTIYF.